The 32 T cell receptor beta chains reported below all come from one sample, sequenced in a study of T cell responses to AZD1222 COVID-19 vaccine. Produced via immunoSEQ multiplex PCR; TCRdb's table is partial and in-frame only. Among approximately 89,000 clones, 75% to 95% were seen once, and the ten largest hold around 10%. The sample in question was peripheral blood, obtained 28 days after the second AZD1222 dose. Every receptor here comes from an adult who received the AZD1222 COVID-19 vaccine.

For the CDR3, the DNA is TGCGCCAGCAGCAAGCAAGCTTCGAACACTGAAGCTTTCTTT. As protein: CASSKQASNTEAFF. The rearrangement uses TRBV5-1 and TRBJ1-1; D uncertain. CDR3 size: 14 residues. V was pared by 4 bases and J by 1 base, with 11 bases between. Germline CDR1 is SGHRS and CDR2 is YFSETQ.

V is TRBV30 and J is TRBJ1-5; D not certain. With 2 bases removed from V and 0 bases from J, the gap between germline ends came to 14 bases. Germline V CDR1 and CDR2: GTSNPN, SVGIG (reference sequence). This CDR3 comprises 16 residues. The DNA for the CDR3 is TGTGCCTGGAGTCACCGGACGGACCATAGCAATCAGCCCCAGCATTTT. It is translated as CAWSHRTDHSNQPQHF.

The rearrangement links TRBV28 to TRBJ1-4, with TRBD1 matching 7 bases. The CDR3 has 13 residues. CDR1 and CDR2 from the germline V gene are MDHEN and SYDVKM. Trimming took 5 bases from V and 9 from J; bases not matched to a gene: 6. The CDR3 coding sequence is TGTGCCAGCAGTGGGACAGAGGGCCAAAAACTGTTTTTT. It encodes CASSGTEGQKLFF.

The V gene is TRBV6-5, the J gene TRBJ1-6; 9 nucleotides line up with TRBD1. The CDR3 has 14 residues. The junction had 4 bases not matched to a gene; V was cut back by 6 bases and J by 7 bases. CDR1 is MNHEY and CDR2 is SVGAGI in the germline V gene. CDR3 region: CASSWDRVNSPLHF. The CDR3 DNA follows: TGTGCCAGCAGCTGGGACAGGGTAAATTCACCCCTCCACTTT.

This chain connects TRBV5-1 to TRBJ1-2, with D possibly TRBD1 on 5 matching bases. The CDR3 has 15 amino acids. Germline V gives CDR1 SGHRS, CDR2 YFSETQ. V lost 0 bases and J 4 bases, leaving 13 bases between the germline ends. This CDR3 is CASSLVGAVGYGYTF. Here the CDR3 DNA reads TGCGCCAGCAGCTTGGTTGGGGCGGTGGGCTATGGCTACACCTTC.

The DNA of the CDR3 is TGTGCCAGCGGTTGGATTGGGGGAGTGGGCACTGAAGCTTTCTTT. Translation gives CASGWIGGVGTEAFF. This chain joins TRBV11-2 and TRBJ1-1; tentative D call: TRBD1 (5 bases). CDR1 SGHAT and CDR2 FQNNGV come from the germline V gene. The CDR3 has 15 residues. V lost 8 bases to trimming and J lost 4 bases, with 20 bases between them. The full variable domain, rest sourced from reference TRBV11-2 and TRBJ1-1, is EAGVAQSPRYKIIEKRQSVAFWCNPISGHATLYWYQQILGQGPKLLIQFQNNGVVDDSQLPKDRFSAERLKGVDSTLKIQPAKLEDSAVYLCASGWIGGVGTEAFFGQGTRLTVV.

This sequence joins TRBV2 and TRBJ2-3, with 9 positions matching TRBD1. CDR3 length: 15 amino acids. After removal of 6 bases from V and 3 bases from J, the junction contained 7 bases not matched to a gene. Germline CDR1 is SNHLY and CDR2 is FYNNEI. The CDR3 sequence is CASSADRGITDTQYF. The CDR3 region has the DNA TGTGCCAGCAGCGCTGACAGGGGGATAACAGATACGCAGTATTTT.

The rearrangement links TRBV5-1 to TRBJ2-7; no definite D call. Per the germline V gene, CDR1 is SGHRS and CDR2 is YFSETQ. The CDR3 is 14 residues long. V dropped 0 bases and J dropped 6 bases, with 13 bases sitting between them. CDR3 nucleotides: TGCGCCAGCAGCTTGGGGTTAGGGAAGGGCGAGCAGTACTTC. Translation: CASSLGLGKGEQYF.

The chain uses TRBV5-4 and TRBJ2-1; 10 nucleotides match TRBD2. This CDR3 comprises 17 residues. V shed 4 bases, J shed 3 bases, and the junction held 10 bases outside the gene matches. Germline assignment: CDR1 SGHNT and CDR2 YYREEE (reference sequence). CDR3: CASSDPSGRENYNEQFF. The CDR3 DNA follows: TGTGCCAGCAGCGACCCTAGCGGGAGAGAGAACTACAATGAGCAGTTCTTC.

The chain has TRBV7-6 and TRBJ2-1, with 7 positions matching TRBD2. The germline CDR1 and CDR2 sequences are SGHVS and FNYEAQ. This CDR3 is 16 amino acids long. The V gene end was trimmed by 6 bases and the J gene end by 2 bases; junction bases not matched to a gene: 10. Here the CDR3 DNA reads TGTGCCAGCAGTCCAATCGGGGGGTTCGCCTACAATGAGCAGTTCTTC. This gives the protein CASSPIGGFAYNEQFF.

The V gene is TRBV19, the J gene TRBJ1-5, with no clear D. V lost 7 bases and J lost 2, with 18 bases in between. Germline V gives CDR1 LNHDA, CDR2 SQIVND (reference sequence). The CDR3 is 16 amino acids. The CDR3 protein is CASNWAGNGGNQPQHF. The CDR3 nucleotides read TGTGCCAGTAACTGGGCGGGGAATGGTGGCAATCAGCCCCAGCATTTT. Looking up the rest from reference TRBV19 and TRBJ1-5 gives the full variable domain: DGGITQSPKYLFRKEGQNVTLSCEQNLNHDAMYWYRQDPGQGLRLIYYSQIVNDFQKGDIAEGYSVSREKKESFPLTVTSAQKNPTAFYLCASNWAGNGGNQPQHFGDGTRLSIL.

The gene calls are TRBV4-2 and TRBJ2-7; D not certain. Trimming removed 1 base from V and 4 bases from J, with 2 bases in between. Germline V gene data show CDR1 as LGHNA and CDR2 as YNFKEQ. The CDR3 has 11 residues. The CDR3 sequence: CASSQAYEQYF. The DNA of the CDR3 is TGTGCCAGCAGCCAAGCTTACGAGCAGTACTTC.

The V gene is TRBV19, the J gene TRBJ2-7, with 9 bases aligning to TRBD2. The CDR3 covers 14 residues. Germline CDR1 reads LNHDA; CDR2 reads SQIVND (reference sequence). Germline trimming cut 6 bases from V and 1 base from J; bases unmatched to any gene: 4. The CDR3 is CASRDSGSSYEQYF. CDR3 DNA sequence: TGTGCCAGTAGGGATAGCGGGAGTTCCTACGAGCAGTACTTC.

The chain is built from TRBV28 and TRBJ2-5; 7 nucleotides line up with TRBD2. The CDR3 is 15 amino acids. CDR1 is MDHEN, CDR2 SYDVKM, per germline. The V and J ends lost 3 bases and 2 bases, in that order; junction bases with no gene match: 6. The CDR3 coding sequence is TGTGCCAGCAGTTTCGGTCTAGCGGCACAAGAGACCCAGTACTTC. Its translation: CASSFGLAAQETQYF.

This clone occurred a few times. This chain links TRBV7-3 with TRBJ2-1, with 9 nucleotides matching TRBD1. The CDR3 loop spans 16 amino acids. Germline V gene data show CDR1 as SGHTA and CDR2 as FQGTGA. Germline trimming cut 4 bases from V and 1 base from J; bases unmatched to any gene: 5. The CDR3 reads CASSSPGQGSYNEQFF. For the CDR3, the DNA is TGTGCCAGCAGCTCTCCGGGACAGGGATCCTACAATGAGCAGTTCTTC.

This chain connects TRBV5-1 to TRBJ1-4, with no clear D. CDR3 size: 15 residues. Germline CDR1 and CDR2: SGHRS and YFSETQ. With 0 bases removed from V and 1 base from J, the gap between germline ends came to 7 bases. The CDR3 nucleotides are TGCGCCAGCAGCTTGGCCTGGGGAACTAATGAAAAACTGTTTTTT. It is translated as CASSLAWGTNEKLFF.

The genes are TRBV30 and TRBJ2-3; D possibly corresponds to TRBD1 (6 bases). The length of the CDR3 is 15 residues. The V end lost 8 bases, the J end lost 1 base, and 19 bases lay between the germline ends. Germline CDR1 reads GTSNPN; CDR2 reads SVGIG (reference sequence). CDR3 residues: CAAQGSRARTDTQYF. The CDR3 DNA follows: TGTGCCGCCCAGGGGTCTCGCGCTCGCACAGATACGCAGTATTTT. The complete variable domain, with remaining parts taken from reference TRBV30 and TRBJ2-3, reads SQTIHQWPATLVQPVGSPLSLECTVEGTSNPNLYWYRQAAGRGLQLLFYSVGIGQISSEVPQNLSASRPQDRQFILSSKKLLLSDSGFYLCAAQGSRARTDTQYFGPGTRLTVL.

This chain uses TRBV10-1 with TRBJ1-1; D possibly corresponds to TRBD1 (6 bases). The ends were cut back, 2 bases at V and 5 bases at J, with 9 bases in the middle. The CDR3 is 13 residues long. The V gene's germline CDR1 is WNHNN and CDR2 SYGVQD (reference sequence). DNA of the CDR3: TGCGCCAGCAGTGAGACAGGGAGGACTGAAGCTTTCTTT. Its translation is CASSETGRTEAFF.

This sequence joins TRBV18 and TRBJ1-1; TRBD1 aligns across 10 bases. CDR1 and CDR2 (germline): KGHSH, LQKENI. The CDR3 extends over 19 amino acids. The J segment lost 3 bases and the V segment lost 3 bases, leaving 16 bases of the junction unmatched. The CDR3 sequence is CASSPLPLTGGDTDTEAFF. In DNA form, the CDR3 reads TGTGCCAGCTCACCCCTCCCCTTGACAGGGGGCGATACGGACACTGAAGCTTTCTTT.

This clone was counted a few times. The genes are TRBV3-1 (or the pseudogene TRBV3-2) and TRBJ2-2; D ambiguous. V shed 2 bases and J shed 6 bases, with 16 bases lying between them. This CDR3 region has 16 residues. The germline CDR1 and CDR2 sequences are LGHDT and YNNKEL (reference sequence). The CDR3 sequence is CASSQPGSAVAGELFF. DNA for the CDR3: TGTGCCAGCAGCCAACCGGGCTCCGCGGTGGCCGGGGAGCTGTTTTTT.

The genes are TRBV19 and TRBJ2-1, with D perhaps TRBD2 (6 bases). This CDR3 region has 15 residues. V lost 5 bases, J lost 2 bases, and 13 bases lay in between. Germline V gene lookup returns CDR1 LNHDA and CDR2 SQIVND (reference sequence). The CDR3 reads CASSGSAGPYNEQFF. CDR3 sequence (DNA): TGTGCCAGTAGTGGGTCAGCGGGCCCCTACAATGAGCAGTTCTTC.

The chain employs TRBV28 and TRBJ1-1, with D hard to call. The CDR3 spans 15 residues. Per the germline V gene, CDR1 is MDHEN and CDR2 is SYDVKM. The V and J ends lost 6 bases and 2 bases respectively, with 16 bases between them. The CDR3 reads CASSSGAEGNTEAFF. CDR3 sequence (DNA): TGTGCCAGCAGCTCCGGAGCAGAAGGAAACACTGAAGCTTTCTTT.

Only one count was recorded for this clone. The chain carries TRBV6-6 and TRBJ1-1; D gene unclear. Between the trimmed V and J ends, which lost 4 bases and 1 base, there was a span of 13 bases. Germline CDR1 and CDR2: MNHNY and SVGAGI (reference sequence). The CDR3 consists of 15 residues. For the CDR3, the DNA is TGTGCCAGCAGTTCAGGCAGCGGGAGGAACACTGAAGCTTTCTTT. The encoded protein is CASSSGSGRNTEAFF.

The rearrangement uses TRBV27 and TRBJ2-7, with 10 bases that match TRBD2. Germline V gene data show CDR1 as MNHEY and CDR2 as SMNVEV (reference sequence). V dropped 6 bases and J dropped 0; count of bases not matched to a gene: 8. This CDR3 is built from 16 residues. CDR3 in amino acids: CASRKGTSGISYEQYF. The CDR3 DNA sequence: TGTGCCAGCAGAAAGGGCACTAGCGGGATCTCCTACGAGCAGTACTTC.

The chain has TRBV11-2 and TRBJ2-3, with a tentative D call TRBD1 (5 bases). The germline CDR1 and CDR2 sequences are SGHAT and FQNNGV. The CDR3 contains 16 residues. V lost 1 base and J lost 1, with 12 bases in between. CDR3 sequence reads: CASSLGGGRGTDTQYF. The CDR3 bases are TGTGCCAGCAGCTTAGGGGGTGGCAGGGGCACAGATACGCAGTATTTT.

A few counts support this clone. The chain employs TRBV21-1 and TRBJ2-4; TRBD1 is the table's D call and was not checked against the DNA. TRBV21-1 constitutes a pseudogene. The CDR3 consists of 12 residues. Here the CDR3 reads CASSRKQGLQYF. The CDR3 nucleotides read TGTGCCAGCAGCAGAAAACAGGGACTTCAGTACTTC.

CDR3 DNA sequence: TGTGCCAGCAGCCTCATCGGGGACAGGGCAGGGAATAGCAATCAGCCCCAGCATTTT. Protein: CASSLIGDRAGNSNQPQHF. This rearrangement joins TRBV6-2 or TRBV6-3 to TRBJ1-5; 9 positions match TRBD1. From germline, CDR1 is MNHEY and CDR2 SVGEGT. The CDR3 totals 19 residues. V was pared by 6 bases and J by 0 bases, with 15 bases of the junction left unmatched.

The genes are TRBV18 and TRBJ1-2; tentatively, D is TRBD1 (5 bases). Germline-derived CDR1 and CDR2 are KGHSH and LQKENI. The CDR3 is 14 amino acids. V was trimmed by 0 bases and J by 7 bases, leaving 12 bases between them. The CDR3 nucleotides read TGTGCCAGCTCACCACCGTCTGGGGGGGGTGGCTACACCTTC. Protein sequence: CASSPPSGGGGYTF.

V usage is TRBV5-1 and J usage is TRBJ2-5; TRBD1 matches 10 bases. CDR3 size: 15 residues. The germline V gene has CDR1 SGHRS and CDR2 YFSETQ. Trimming took 1 base from V and 1 from J; bases not matched to a gene: 1. As DNA, the CDR3 is TGCGCCAGCAGCTTGCGACAGGGGGCCCAAGAGACCCAGTACTTC. Its translation: CASSLRQGAQETQYF.

The chain employs TRBV2 and TRBJ2-5; 7 nucleotides line up with TRBD1. The CDR3 extends over 13 amino acids. Germline CDR1 SNHLY, CDR2 FYNNEI. Trimming removed 9 bases from V and 4 bases from J; junction bases left unmatched: 8. CDR3 DNA: TGTGCCAGGGCGACAGGGCAGGCAGAGACCCAGTACTTC. This codes for CARATGQAETQYF.

The V call is TRBV28, the J call TRBJ1-2; D is uncertain. Germline CDR1 MDHEN, CDR2 SYDVKM. The V gene lost 4 bases and the J gene lost 8 bases, with 5 bases spanning the gap. This CDR3 region has 10 residues. CDR3 in amino acids: CASSSGGYTF. The CDR3 nucleotides read TGTGCCAGCAGTTCTGGCGGCTACACCTTC.

This chain uses TRBV29-1 with TRBJ2-7; 9 bases map to TRBD2. The junction had 10 bases not matched to a gene; V was cut back by 4 bases and J by 6 bases. The CDR3 runs 14 residues. Per the germline V gene, CDR1 is SQVTM and CDR2 is ANQGSEA. CDR3 sequence reads: CSVVRLAGLGEQYF. CDR3 sequence (DNA): TGCAGCGTTGTTCGCCTAGCGGGGCTCGGCGAGCAGTACTTC.